The 14 T cell receptor beta chains below all came from one sample that was sequenced in a study of metastatic and nonmetastatic thyroid tumors. No patient received treatment before thyroid surgery. MiXCR was used by TCRdb to re-call the PCR reads. The data hold roughly 24,000 clones, with around 18% observed a single time. Source material: adjacent normal tissue. Receptor source: a male donor with papillary thyroid cancer or a benign thyroid nodule (not recorded which). Some clones in this sample may be carry-over from other donors' samples.

This clone was detected a few times. The chain couples TRBV27 to TRBJ2-5; TRBD1 might be the D (5 bases). There are 16 residues in the CDR3. Germline V gene sequence: CDR1 MNHEY, CDR2 SMNVEV (reference sequence). V shed 2 bases and J shed 5 bases, with 18 bases lying between them. CDR3 in amino acids: CASSLRELSKGETQYF. CDR3 in DNA: TGTGCCAGCAGTTTACGCGAGTTATCGAAGGGGGAGACCCAGTACTTC.

The sample holds many counts of this clone. The chain carries TRBV28 and TRBJ2-7, with D uncertain. The CDR3 has 12 residues. Looked up from germline, CDR1 is MDHEN and CDR2 is SYDVKM. Trimming cost V 5 bases and J 3 bases, with 8 bases left between them. The CDR3 DNA reads TGTGCCAGCAGTACTGTCGACTACGAGCAGTACTTC. Amino acid sequence: CASSTVDYEQYF.

This chain joins TRBV4-2 and TRBJ2-5; 9 bases line up with TRBD2. This CDR3 spans 16 amino acids. Germline loops: CDR1 LGHNA, CDR2 YNFKEQ. J was trimmed by 2 bases and V by 1 base; bases with no gene match: 5. The CDR3 loop reads CASSQAASGNQETQYF. CDR3 sequence (DNA): TGTGCCAGCAGCCAAGCTGCTAGCGGGAATCAAGAGACCCAGTACTTC.

About this clone: A much larger clonotype is one base distant, so this may be a read error. This chain links TRBV7-3 with TRBJ2-4, with TRBD1 identical over 7 bases. The CDR3 is made up of 12 amino acids. Germline CDR1 is SGHTA and CDR2 is FQGTGA. Written as DNA, the CDR3 is TGTGCCAGCAGCGGATCGACAGGGATTCGGTACTTC. Translating gives CASSGSTGIRYF.

Ten or more counts support this clone. The chain is built from TRBV18 and TRBJ2-7; D gene ambiguous. This CDR3 spans 13 amino acids. CDR1 is KGHSH, CDR2 LQKENI, per germline. V gave up 3 bases and J gave up 6 bases, with 12 bases separating them. The CDR3 bases are TGTGCCAGCTCACCTTCGGTCCAGGCCGAGCAGTACGTC. Protein sequence: CASSPSVQAEQYV.

As to this clone: A read error may produce the germline difference seen at one junction end. This chain connects TRBV24-1 to TRBJ2-3; D is possibly TRBD1 (5 bases). Per the germline V gene, CDR1 is KGHDR and CDR2 is SFDVKD. CDR3 size: 16 residues. CDR3 region: CATSDVRGSLTDTQNF. The DNA for the CDR3 is TGTGCCACCAGTGATGTTAGGGGCAGCCTCACAGATACCCAGAATTTT.

With respect to this clone: At one of its ends the junction is not consistent with the germline gene, which may arise from a read error. The genes are TRBV18 and TRBJ2-5, with 9 bases fitting TRBD2. The germline V gene encodes CDR1 KGHSH and CDR2 LQKENI. The CDR3 spans 14 residues. This CDR3 reads CASSRLAVEETQDF. In DNA form, the CDR3 reads TGTGCCAGCTCGCGACTAGCGGTAGAAGAGACCCAGGACTTC.

This clone showed up many times. The J gene is TRBJ2-3, the V gene TRBV3-1, with a tentative D call TRBD2 (6 bases). V was shortened by 0 bases and J by 6 bases, with 19 bases between the two germline ends. This CDR3 spans 17 amino acids. Germline CDR1 LGHDT, CDR2 YNNKEL (reference sequence). The CDR3 spells CASSQEWGGARGDTQYF. The CDR3 nucleotides are TGTGCCAGCAGCCAAGAGTGGGGCGGGGCGCGCGGCGATACGCAGTATTTT.

The CDR3 spells CASSTDRDYGYTF. In nucleotides, the CDR3 is TGTGCCAGCTCGACCGACAGGGACTATGGCTACACCTTC. This chain connects TRBV18 to TRBJ1-2; TRBD1 aligns across 7 bases. V lost 6 bases, J lost 3 bases, and 4 bases stayed unmatched. Germline values: CDR1 KGHSH, CDR2 LQKENI. The CDR3 loop spans 13 amino acids.

This clone was found many times. The chain employs TRBV5-5 and TRBJ2-3, with 7 bases lining up with TRBD1. Germline V gene lookup returns CDR1 SGHKS and CDR2 YYEKEE (reference sequence). After removal of 4 bases from V and 4 bases from J, the junction contained 9 bases not matched to a gene. There are 15 residues in the CDR3. The CDR3 spells CASSPGTERSDTQYF. The CDR3 DNA reads as TGTGCCAGCAGCCCCGGGACAGAGAGATCAGATACGCAGTATTTT.

By sample share, this clone is medium-sized. This sequence joins TRBV11-2 and TRBJ2-7, with no clear D. This CDR3 is 17 amino acids long. V lost 5 bases, J lost 5 bases, and 25 bases lay in between. The germline V gene encodes CDR1 SGHAT and CDR2 FQNNGV. CDR3 sequence: CASSLKRTALLSHEQYV. CDR3 coding DNA: TGTGCCAGCAGCCTAAAGAGGACGGCACTCTTATCCCACGAGCAGTACGTC.

This clone was counted at least ten times. The J gene is TRBJ1-6, the V gene TRBV20-1; 8 bases agree with TRBD1. Per germline, CDR1 DFQATT and CDR2 SNEGSKA (reference sequence). The CDR3 has 20 residues. The V segment lost 1 base and the J segment 0 bases; nucleotides outside the gene matches: 14. The CDR3 DNA reads as TGCAGTGCTAGAGTCGATTTTAGGACAGGGTTTAGCTCCTATAATTCACCCCTCCACTTT. This translates into CSARVDFRTGFSSYNSPLHF.

This clone was observed a few times. A much larger clone lies one base from this, so it may be a read error. The chain is built from TRBV6-2 or TRBV6-3 and TRBJ2-5; possible D gene TRBD2, 6 bases. Germline CDR1 is MNHEY and CDR2 is SVGEGT. The CDR3 spans 15 residues. CDR3 nucleotide sequence: TGTGCCAGTAGTTACTCCGGGGCGGGATCGAAGACCCAGTACTTC. It translates to CASSYSGAGSKTQYF.

Regarding this clone: At one boundary the junction diverges from the germline segment, which might be a read error. The gene calls are TRBV30 and TRBJ2-7; 11 bases align to TRBD2. The CDR3 consists of 15 residues. Germline V CDR1 and CDR2: GTSNPN, SVGIG (reference sequence). CDR3 protein: CAWISLAGASYERYF. For the CDR3, the DNA is TGTGCCTGGATCTCACTAGCGGGGGCAAGCTACGAGCGGTACTTC.